Below, 20 T cell receptor beta chains from the same sample are listed, as sequenced in a study of blood T cell repertoires in COVID-19. Assay used: immunoSEQ multiplex PCR; TCRdb lists only in-frame clones, some missing. Altogether 70,000 to 90,000 clones are present, around 80% being singletons, with the ten largest covering about 20%. Input material: peripheral blood. These receptors all stem from a woman aged 60-75 years with acute or convalescent COVID-19.

This chain joins TRBV6-2 or TRBV6-3 and TRBJ2-7; tentative D call: TRBD1 (6 bases). Trimming took 5 bases from V and 6 from J, leaving 14 bases between them. From germline, CDR1 is MNHEY and CDR2 SVGEGT. CDR3 size: 13 residues. The CDR3 spells CASSLTRGGEQYF. CDR3 nucleotide sequence: TGTGCCAGCAGTCTAACGCGAGGGGGCGAGCAGTACTTC.

The chain is built from TRBV30 and TRBJ1-5, with TRBD1 matching 8 bases. With V trimmed by 1 base and J by 2 bases, 1 base remained unmatched. The CDR3 has 14 amino acids. Germline V gives CDR1 GTSNPN, CDR2 SVGIG (reference sequence). CDR3 DNA: TGTGCCTGGAGTGGGGGACAGGGCAATCAGCCCCAGCATTTT. It translates to CAWSGGQGNQPQHF.

Here the CDR3 reads CAWSVLPGFGTEAFF. CDR3 coding DNA: TGTGCCTGGAGTGTACTCCCAGGGTTTGGAACTGAAGCTTTCTTT. This chain connects TRBV30 to TRBJ1-1; possibly TRBD1 for D (5 bases). The CDR3 length is 15 residues. Trimming pared 0 bases from V and 5 bases from J, leaving 16 bases between. Germline V gene lookup returns CDR1 GTSNPN and CDR2 SVGIG (reference sequence).

This clone was counted only a few times. The chain combines TRBV4-1 with TRBJ1-5, with TRBD1 identical over 8 bases. Germline V gene data show CDR1 as MGHRA and CDR2 as YSYEKL. The V and J ends lost 7 bases and 2 bases, in that order; junction bases with no gene match: 7. The CDR3 loop spans 15 amino acids. CDR3 nucleotide sequence: TGCGCCAGCACCGTTCAACAGGGGGGCAATCAGCCCCAGCATTTT. Protein sequence: CASTVQQGGNQPQHF.

A word on this clone: Different DNA sequences within this sample yield the same CDR3. This chain links TRBV5-5 with TRBJ1-6; 9 nucleotides agree with TRBD1. This CDR3 has 15 residues. Unmatched junction bases numbered 5, after V lost 0 bases and J lost 10 bases. Germline V gives CDR1 SGHKS, CDR2 YYEKEE (reference sequence). The CDR3 here is CASSLGQGGRSPLHF. CDR3 nucleotides: TGTGCCAGCAGCTTGGGACAGGGGGGGAGGTCACCCCTCCACTTT.

V gene TRBV5-6 combines with J gene TRBJ1-5; no definite D call. V was trimmed by 0 bases and J by 2 bases, leaving 9 bases between them. CDR1 SGHDT and CDR2 YYEEEE come from the germline V gene. CDR3 size: 15 residues. The CDR3: CASSLAGNGNQPQHF. The CDR3 DNA follows: TGTGCCAGCAGCTTGGCGGGGAACGGCAATCAGCCCCAGCATTTT.

This clone was counted once. The chain couples TRBV4-1 to TRBJ1-3, with no clear D. The V and J ends lost 1 base and 3 bases respectively, with 7 bases between them. The CDR3 sequence is 14 residues long. CDR1 is MGHRA, CDR2 YSYEKL, per germline. CDR3 in DNA: TGCGCCAGCAGCCAAGCCAGGATTGGAAACACCATATATTTT. It translates to CASSQARIGNTIYF.

This chain uses TRBV2 with TRBJ1-2, with unresolved D. V was trimmed by 8 bases and J by 5 bases, leaving 15 bases between them. Looked up from germline, CDR1 is SNHLY and CDR2 is FYNNEI. This CDR3 is built from 13 residues. As DNA, the CDR3 is TGTGCCAGCCGGGGAACGTCCTCGTATGGCTACACCTTC. This gives the protein CASRGTSSYGYTF.

This clone has more than one count but fewer than ten. The chain joins TRBV5-4 to TRBJ1-1, with a weak D call TRBD1 (5 bases). The CDR3 has 16 residues. Trimming pared 3 bases from V and 5 bases from J, leaving 20 bases between. Looked up from germline, CDR1 is SGHNT and CDR2 is YYREEE (reference sequence). CDR3 nucleotides: TGTGCCAGCAGCTCTGGGGCAGGTTGGATGGTGACTGAAGCTTTCTTT. Protein product: CASSSGAGWMVTEAFF.

This clone has a handful of counts. The rearrangement joins TRBV3-1 (or the pseudogene TRBV3-2) to TRBJ2-1; 16 bases are shared with TRBD2. With 4 bases clipped from V and 7 bases from J, the junction kept 7 bases outside the gene matches. Germline V gene lookup returns CDR1 LGHDT and CDR2 YNNKEL (reference sequence). This CDR3 is built from 17 residues. CDR3 sequence: CASSRYGTSGGANEQFF. CDR3 DNA sequence: TGTGCCAGCAGCCGGTACGGGACTAGCGGGGGGGCAAATGAGCAGTTCTTC.

The J gene is TRBJ2-2, the V gene TRBV18, with 7 bases fitting TRBD1. The CDR3 runs 15 residues. The germline gives CDR1 KGHSH, CDR2 LQKENI. With V trimmed by 4 bases and J by 5 bases, 7 bases remained unmatched. CDR3 sequence: CASSLDRVGTGELFF. The CDR3 DNA sequence: TGTGCCAGCTCACTTGACAGGGTCGGGACCGGGGAGCTGTTTTTT.

This clone was seen a single time. The J gene is TRBJ2-1, the V gene TRBV29-1, with 7 bases lining up with TRBD1. This CDR3 comprises 16 residues. V dropped 0 bases and J dropped 3; count of bases not matched to a gene: 8. From germline, CDR1 is SQVTM and CDR2 ANQGSEA. This CDR3 reads CSVEEFSTGNYNEQFF. The CDR3 DNA reads as TGCAGCGTTGAAGAGTTCTCGACAGGGAACTACAATGAGCAGTTCTTC.

The chain is built from TRBV19 and TRBJ2-1; 7 nucleotides agree with TRBD2. Germline CDR1 is LNHDA and CDR2 is SQIVND (reference sequence). After removal of 5 bases from V and 8 bases from J, the junction contained 9 bases not matched to a gene. CDR3 size: 14 residues. CDR3 DNA sequence: TGTGCCAGTAGTGTCCGACTAGCCAGCGATGAGCAGTTCTTC. Amino acids: CASSVRLASDEQFF. Full variable domain (rest looked up from reference TRBV19 and TRBJ2-1): DGGITQSPKYLFRKEGQNVTLSCEQNLNHDAMYWYRQDPGQGLRLIYYSQIVNDFQKGDIAEGYSVSREKKESFPLTVTSAQKNPTAFYLCASSVRLASDEQFFGPGTRLTVL.

CDR3 coding DNA: TGTGCCAGCAGTTTAGCGGGGGGGAAGACCGGGGAGCTGTTTTTT. Its translation: CASSLAGGKTGELFF. The chain recombines TRBV28 with TRBJ2-2, with 9 bases matching TRBD2. Trimming cost V 2 bases and J 5 bases; bases outside gene matches: 3. CDR1 is MDHEN and CDR2 is SYDVKM in the germline V gene. CDR3 length: 15 residues.

The chain uses TRBV6-5 and TRBJ1-5; TRBD1 matches at 8 bases. This CDR3 has 13 residues. Germline CDR1 MNHEY, CDR2 SVGAGI. Losses at the gene ends were 6 bases for V and 3 bases for J; bases not matched to a gene: 1. The CDR3 spells CASRDRDNQPQHF. CDR3 coding DNA: TGTGCCAGCAGGGACAGGGACAATCAGCCCCAGCATTTT.

The V and J genes are TRBV2 and TRBJ2-3, with TRBD2 matching 14 bases. This CDR3 contains 17 residues. The V and J ends lost 8 bases and 2 bases, in that order; junction bases with no gene match: 9. Per germline, CDR1 SNHLY and CDR2 FYNNEI. CDR3 nucleotide sequence: TGTGCCAGCCGGACTAGCGGGGGGCATTTTTCCACAGATACGCAGTATTTT. Translating it yields CASRTSGGHFSTDTQYF. Looking up the rest from reference TRBV2 and TRBJ2-3 gives the full variable domain: EPEVTQTPSHQVTQMGQEVILRCVPISNHLYFYWYRQILGQKVEFLVSFYNNEISEKSEIFDDQFSVERPDGSNFTLKIRSTKLEDSAMYFCASRTSGGHFSTDTQYFGPGTRLTVL.

The chain's CDR3 is CASSSGGSGRTDTQYF. The CDR3 bases are TGTGCCAGCAGCTCCGGTGGAAGCGGGCGCACAGATACGCAGTATTTT. The rearrangement joins TRBV5-8 to TRBJ2-3, with D possibly being TRBD2 (6 bases). The CDR3 has 16 residues. From germline, CDR1 is SGHTS and CDR2 YDEGEE. Trimming shortened V by 3 bases and J by 1 base, and 15 bases separated the two germline ends.

This clone has just one count. This chain connects TRBV5-1 to TRBJ1-2; TRBD1 matches at 7 bases. The CDR3 sequence is 14 residues long. J lost 2 bases, V lost 1 base, and 2 bases had no gene match. CDR1 is SGHRS, CDR2 YFSETQ, per germline. CDR3 DNA: TGCGCCAGCAGCTTGACAGGGGCGAACTATGGCTACACCTTC. This codes for CASSLTGANYGYTF.

V is TRBV9 and J is TRBJ1-4; D possibly corresponds to TRBD1 (5 bases). The germline V and J ends were trimmed by 0 bases and 7 bases, with 7 bases remaining between them. This CDR3 has 13 amino acids. Germline CDR1 is SGDLS and CDR2 is YYNGEE. DNA of the CDR3: TGTGCCAGCAGCGTAGTTCAGGGTGAAAAACTGTTTTTT. Translation: CASSVVQGEKLFF.

V usage is TRBV2 and J usage is TRBJ2-7, with 9 bases matching TRBD1. In germline, CDR1 is SNHLY, CDR2 FYNNEI. CDR3 size: 14 residues. Trimming removed 6 bases from V and 0 bases from J; junction bases left unmatched: 3. CDR3: CASRTGGSSYEQYF. The CDR3 DNA reads TGTGCCAGCAGGACAGGGGGTAGCTCCTACGAGCAGTACTTC. The full variable domain, with the rest looked up from reference TRBV2 and TRBJ2-7, is EPEVTQTPSHQVTQMGQEVILRCVPISNHLYFYWYRQILGQKVEFLVSFYNNEISEKSEIFDDQFSVERPDGSNFTLKIRSTKLEDSAMYFCASRTGGSSYEQYFGPGTRLTVT.